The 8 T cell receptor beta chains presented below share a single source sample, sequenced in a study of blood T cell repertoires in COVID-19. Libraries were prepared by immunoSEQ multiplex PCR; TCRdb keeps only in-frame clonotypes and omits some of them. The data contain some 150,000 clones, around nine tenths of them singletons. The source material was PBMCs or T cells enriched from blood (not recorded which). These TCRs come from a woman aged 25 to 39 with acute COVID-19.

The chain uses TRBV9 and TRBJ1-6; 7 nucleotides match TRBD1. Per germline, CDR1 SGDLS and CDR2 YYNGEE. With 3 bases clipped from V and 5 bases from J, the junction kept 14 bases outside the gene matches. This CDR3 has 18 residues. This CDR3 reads CASSAQSWTGSDNSPLHF. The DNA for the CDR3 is TGTGCCAGCAGCGCCCAAAGTTGGACAGGATCCGATAATTCACCCCTCCACTTT.

CDR3 sequence reads: CASGNYSNQPQHF. CDR3 DNA: TGTGCCAGCGGAAACTATAGCAATCAGCCCCAGCATTTT. The chain has TRBV12-3 or TRBV12-4 and TRBJ1-5, with no clear D. This CDR3 region has 13 residues. V lost 8 bases, J lost 0 bases, and 8 bases lay in between.

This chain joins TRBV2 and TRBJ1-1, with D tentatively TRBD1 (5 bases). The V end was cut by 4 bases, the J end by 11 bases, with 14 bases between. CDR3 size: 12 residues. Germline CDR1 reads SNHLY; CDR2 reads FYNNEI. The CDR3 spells CASSASGSKAFF. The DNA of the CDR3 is TGTGCCAGCAGTGCCTCAGGGTCGAAGGCTTTCTTT.

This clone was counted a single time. The DNA for the CDR3 is TGCGCCAGCAGCCCAACCCCGGGAGGGACGTATGGCTACACCTTC. Its translation: CASSPTPGGTYGYTF. V usage is TRBV4-1 and J usage is TRBJ1-2; perhaps TRBD1 as D (5 bases). The V gene's germline CDR1 is MGHRA and CDR2 YSYEKL. The germline V and J ends were trimmed by 4 bases and 5 bases, with 17 bases remaining between them. There are 15 residues in the CDR3.

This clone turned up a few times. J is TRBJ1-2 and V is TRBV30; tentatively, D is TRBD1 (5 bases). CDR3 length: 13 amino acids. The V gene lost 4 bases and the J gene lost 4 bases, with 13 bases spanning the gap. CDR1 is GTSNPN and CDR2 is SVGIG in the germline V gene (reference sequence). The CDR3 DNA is TGTGCCTGGAACACGCAGGGTGCCTATGGCTACACCTTC. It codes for CAWNTQGAYGYTF.

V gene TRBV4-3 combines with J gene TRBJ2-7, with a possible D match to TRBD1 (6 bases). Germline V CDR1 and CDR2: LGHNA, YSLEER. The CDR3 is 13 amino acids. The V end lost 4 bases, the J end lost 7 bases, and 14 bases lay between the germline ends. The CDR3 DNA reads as TGCGCCAGCAGCCTAGAACAGGGAAGGGAGCAGTACTTC. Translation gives CASSLEQGREQYF.

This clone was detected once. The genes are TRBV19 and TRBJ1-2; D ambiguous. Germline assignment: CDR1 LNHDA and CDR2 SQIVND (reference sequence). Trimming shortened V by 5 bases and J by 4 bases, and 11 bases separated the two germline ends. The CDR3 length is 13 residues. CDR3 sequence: CASSVPGGYGYTF. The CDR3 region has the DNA TGTGCCAGTAGTGTCCCGGGAGGCTATGGCTACACCTTC.

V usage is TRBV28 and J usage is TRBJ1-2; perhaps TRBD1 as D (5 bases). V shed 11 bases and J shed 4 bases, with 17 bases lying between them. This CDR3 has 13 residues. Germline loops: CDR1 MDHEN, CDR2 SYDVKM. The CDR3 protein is CAGSSGGTYGYTF. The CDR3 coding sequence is TGTGCCGGAAGTTCGGGGGGGACCTATGGCTACACCTTC.